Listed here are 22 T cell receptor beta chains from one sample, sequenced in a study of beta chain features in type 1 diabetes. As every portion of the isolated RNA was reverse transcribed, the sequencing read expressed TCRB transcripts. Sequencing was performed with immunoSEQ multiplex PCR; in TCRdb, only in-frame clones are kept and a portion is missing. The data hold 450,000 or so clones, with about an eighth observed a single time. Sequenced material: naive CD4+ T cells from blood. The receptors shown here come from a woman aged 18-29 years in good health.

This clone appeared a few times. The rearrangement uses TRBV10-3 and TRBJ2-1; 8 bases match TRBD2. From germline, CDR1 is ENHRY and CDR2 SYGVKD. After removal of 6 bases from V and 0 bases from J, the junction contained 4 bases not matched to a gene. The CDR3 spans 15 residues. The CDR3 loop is CAISESGGSYNEQFF. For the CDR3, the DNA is TGTGCCATCAGCGAGAGCGGGGGCTCCTACAATGAGCAGTTCTTC.

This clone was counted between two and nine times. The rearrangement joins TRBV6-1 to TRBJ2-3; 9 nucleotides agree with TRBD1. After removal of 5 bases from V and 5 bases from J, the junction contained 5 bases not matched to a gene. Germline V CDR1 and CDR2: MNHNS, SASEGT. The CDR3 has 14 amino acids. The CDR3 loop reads CASSRDRARDTQYF. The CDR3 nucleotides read TGTGCCAGCAGTAGGGACAGGGCGAGAGATACGCAGTATTTT.

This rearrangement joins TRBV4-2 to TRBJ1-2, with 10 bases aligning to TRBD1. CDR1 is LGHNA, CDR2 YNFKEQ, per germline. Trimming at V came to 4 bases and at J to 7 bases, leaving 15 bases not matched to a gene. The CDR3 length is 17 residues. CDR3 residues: CASSPSKPGQGTFGYTF. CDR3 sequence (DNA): TGTGCCAGCAGCCCTTCGAAACCGGGACAGGGGACGTTTGGCTACACCTTC.

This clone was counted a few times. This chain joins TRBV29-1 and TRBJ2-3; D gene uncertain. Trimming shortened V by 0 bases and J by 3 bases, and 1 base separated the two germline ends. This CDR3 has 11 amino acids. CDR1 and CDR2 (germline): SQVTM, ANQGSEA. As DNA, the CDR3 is TGCAGCGTTGAAGAAACAGATACGCAGTATTTT. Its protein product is CSVEETDTQYF.

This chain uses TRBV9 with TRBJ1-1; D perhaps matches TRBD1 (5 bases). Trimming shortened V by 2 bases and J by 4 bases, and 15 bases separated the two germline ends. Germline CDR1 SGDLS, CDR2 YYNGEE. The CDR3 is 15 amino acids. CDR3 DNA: TGTGCCAGCAGCGTTCAGGGTTTTGCAGGCACTGAAGCTTTCTTT. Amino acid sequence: CASSVQGFAGTEAFF.

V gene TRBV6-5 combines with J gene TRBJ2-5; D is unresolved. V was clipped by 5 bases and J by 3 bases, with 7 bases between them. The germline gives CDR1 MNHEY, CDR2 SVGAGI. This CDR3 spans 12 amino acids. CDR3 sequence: CASSNTKETQYF. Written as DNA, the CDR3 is TGTGCCAGCAGTAATACGAAAGAGACCCAGTACTTC.

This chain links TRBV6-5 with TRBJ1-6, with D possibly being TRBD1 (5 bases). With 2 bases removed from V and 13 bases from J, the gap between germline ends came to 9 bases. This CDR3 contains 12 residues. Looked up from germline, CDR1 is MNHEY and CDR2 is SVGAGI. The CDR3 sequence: CASSYGGTPLHF. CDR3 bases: TGTGCCAGCAGTTACGGGGGGACCCCCCTCCACTTT.

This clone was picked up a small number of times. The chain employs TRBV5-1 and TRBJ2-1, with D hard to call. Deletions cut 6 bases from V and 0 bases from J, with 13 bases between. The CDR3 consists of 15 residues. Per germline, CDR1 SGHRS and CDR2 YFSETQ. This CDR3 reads CASMTDPGSYNEQFF. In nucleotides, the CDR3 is TGCGCCAGCATGACTGACCCGGGCTCCTACAATGAGCAGTTCTTC. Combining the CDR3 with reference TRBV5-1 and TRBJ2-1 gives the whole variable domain KAGVTQTPRYLIKTRGQQVTLSCSPISGHRSVSWYQQTPGQGLQFLFEYFSETQRNKGNFPGRFSGRQFSNSRSEMNVSTLELGDSALYLCASMTDPGSYNEQFFGPGTRLTVL.

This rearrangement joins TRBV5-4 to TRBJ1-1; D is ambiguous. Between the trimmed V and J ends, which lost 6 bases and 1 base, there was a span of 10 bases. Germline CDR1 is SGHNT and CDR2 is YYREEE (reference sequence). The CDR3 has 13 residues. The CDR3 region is CASTTDRNTEAFF. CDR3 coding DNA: TGTGCCAGCACCACGGATCGGAACACTGAAGCTTTCTTT. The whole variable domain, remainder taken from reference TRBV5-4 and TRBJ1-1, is ETGVTQSPTHLIKTRGQQVTLRCSSQSGHNTVSWYQQALGQGPQFIFQYYREEENGRGNFPPRFSGLQFPNYSSELNVNALELDDSALYLCASTTDRNTEAFFGQGTRLTVV.

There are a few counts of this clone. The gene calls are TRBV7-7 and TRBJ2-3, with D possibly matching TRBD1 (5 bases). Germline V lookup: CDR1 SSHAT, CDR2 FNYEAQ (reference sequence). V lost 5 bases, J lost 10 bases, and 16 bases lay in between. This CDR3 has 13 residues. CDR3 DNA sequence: TGTGCCAGCAGCGCCCAACTGGGGCAGGCGCAGTATTTT. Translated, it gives CASSAQLGQAQYF.

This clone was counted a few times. CDR3 in amino acids: CASSQDGRSRGGGYTF. CDR3 nucleotides: TGCGCCAGCAGCCAAGACGGTAGGAGCAGGGGTGGCGGCTACACCTTC. The chain couples TRBV4-3 to TRBJ1-2; possible D gene TRBD1, 6 bases. Germline V gene sequence: CDR1 LGHNA, CDR2 YSLEER. The ends were cut back, 0 bases at V and 8 bases at J, with 19 bases in the middle. The CDR3 is 16 residues long.

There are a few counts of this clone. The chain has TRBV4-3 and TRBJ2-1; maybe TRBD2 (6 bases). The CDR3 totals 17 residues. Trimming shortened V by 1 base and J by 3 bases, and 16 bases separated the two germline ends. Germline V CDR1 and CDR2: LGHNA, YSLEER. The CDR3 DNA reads TGCGCCAGCAGCCAAGCAACTATGCGGGGAAGCTACAATGAGCAGTTCTTC. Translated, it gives CASSQATMRGSYNEQFF.

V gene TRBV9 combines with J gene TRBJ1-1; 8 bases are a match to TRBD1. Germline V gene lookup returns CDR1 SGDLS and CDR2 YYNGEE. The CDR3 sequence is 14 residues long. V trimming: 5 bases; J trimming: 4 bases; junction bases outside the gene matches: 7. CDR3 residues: CASSFGQGGTEAFF. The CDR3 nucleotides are TGTGCCAGCAGTTTTGGACAGGGAGGCACTGAAGCTTTCTTT.

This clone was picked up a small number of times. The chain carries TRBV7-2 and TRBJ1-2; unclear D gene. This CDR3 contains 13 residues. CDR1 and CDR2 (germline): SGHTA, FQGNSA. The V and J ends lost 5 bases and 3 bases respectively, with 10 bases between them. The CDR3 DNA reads TGTGCCAGCAGCCGGAGGGTTGACTATGGCTACACCTTC. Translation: CASSRRVDYGYTF. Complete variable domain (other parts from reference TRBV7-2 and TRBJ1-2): GAGVSQSPSNKVTEKGKDVELRCDPISGHTALYWYRQSLGQGLEFLIYFQGNSAPDKSGLPSDRFSAERTGGSVSTLTIQRTQQEDSAVYLCASSRRVDYGYTFGSGTRLTVV.

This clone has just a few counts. The DNA of the CDR3 is TGTGCCACCAGCAGAGTGCGGGGGGAAAAACTGTTTTTT. The encoded protein is CATSRVRGEKLFF. The V call is TRBV15, the J call TRBJ1-4; weak D call: TRBD1 (5 bases). The V end was cut by 1 base, the J end by 8 bases, with 8 bases between. The V gene's germline CDR1 is LNHNV and CDR2 YYDKDF (reference sequence). The CDR3 loop spans 13 amino acids.

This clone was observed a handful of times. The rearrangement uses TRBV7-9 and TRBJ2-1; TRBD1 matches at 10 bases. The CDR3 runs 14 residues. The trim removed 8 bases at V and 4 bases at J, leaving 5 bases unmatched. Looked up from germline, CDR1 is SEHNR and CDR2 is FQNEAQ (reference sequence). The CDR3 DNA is TGTGCCAGCTCTTGGGGACAGGGGTACAATGAGCAGTTCTTC. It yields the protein CASSWGQGYNEQFF.

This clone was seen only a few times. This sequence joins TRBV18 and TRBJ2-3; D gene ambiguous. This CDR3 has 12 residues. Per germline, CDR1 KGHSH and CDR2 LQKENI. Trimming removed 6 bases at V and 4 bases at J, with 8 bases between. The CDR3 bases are TGTGCCAGCTCGCCGTACTCAGATACGCAGTATTTT. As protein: CASSPYSDTQYF.

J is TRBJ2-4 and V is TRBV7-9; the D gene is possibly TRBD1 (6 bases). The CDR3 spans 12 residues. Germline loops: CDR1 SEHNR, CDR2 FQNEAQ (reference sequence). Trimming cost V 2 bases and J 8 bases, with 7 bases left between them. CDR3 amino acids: CASSLKGDIQYF. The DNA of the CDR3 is TGTGCCAGCAGCTTAAAGGGGGACATTCAGTACTTC.

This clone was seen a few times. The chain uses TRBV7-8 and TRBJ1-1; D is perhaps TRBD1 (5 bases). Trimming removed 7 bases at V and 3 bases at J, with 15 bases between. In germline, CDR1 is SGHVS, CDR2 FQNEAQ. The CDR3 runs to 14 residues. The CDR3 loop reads CASTKWSRDTEAFF. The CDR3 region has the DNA TGTGCCAGCACCAAGTGGTCCAGGGACACTGAAGCTTTCTTT.

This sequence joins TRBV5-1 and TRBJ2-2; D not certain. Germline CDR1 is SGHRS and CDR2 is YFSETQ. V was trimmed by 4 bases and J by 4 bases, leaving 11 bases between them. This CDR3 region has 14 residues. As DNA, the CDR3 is TGCGCCAGCAGCCTCGGAAGGAGCACCGGGGAGCTGTTTTTT. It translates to CASSLGRSTGELFF.

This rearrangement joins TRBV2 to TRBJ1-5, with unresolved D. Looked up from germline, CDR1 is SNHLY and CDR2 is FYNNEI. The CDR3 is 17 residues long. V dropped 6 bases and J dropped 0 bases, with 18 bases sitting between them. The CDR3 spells CASRVTPRTYSNQPQHF. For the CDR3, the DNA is TGTGCCAGCAGGGTTACACCACGGACTTATAGCAATCAGCCCCAGCATTTT.

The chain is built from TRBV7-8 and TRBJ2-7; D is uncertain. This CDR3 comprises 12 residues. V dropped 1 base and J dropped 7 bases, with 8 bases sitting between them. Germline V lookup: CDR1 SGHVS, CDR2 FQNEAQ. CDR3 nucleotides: TGTGCCAGCAGCTTAGTCCCCGGTGAGCAGTACGTC. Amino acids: CASSLVPGEQYV.